These 6 T cell receptor beta chains share one sample of origin, sequenced in a study of blood T cell repertoires in COVID-19. The table came from immunoSEQ multiplex PCR; TCRdb's copy has only in-frame clones and leaves some out. Here the sample spans under 200,000 clones, around nine tenths being singletons. Sample: peripheral blood. These TCRs come from a man between 50 and 59 years old with acute or convalescent COVID-19.

The chain joins TRBV25-1 to TRBJ2-5; maybe TRBD1 (5 bases). Per the germline V gene, CDR1 is MGHDK and CDR2 is SYGVNS. Trimming took off 5 bases at V and 5 bases at J, with 9 bases between the two ends. This CDR3 is built from 12 residues. The CDR3 here is CASSWGAETQYF. In DNA form, the CDR3 reads TGTGCCAGCAGTTGGGGCGCCGAGACCCAGTACTTC.

J is TRBJ2-6 and V is TRBV18, with 10 bases that match TRBD1. Germline V lookup: CDR1 KGHSH, CDR2 LQKENI. V dropped 3 bases and J dropped 1; count of bases not matched to a gene: 3. The CDR3 sequence is 17 residues long. CDR3 sequence: CASSPGTGVSGANVLTF. The CDR3 DNA follows: TGTGCCAGCTCACCCGGGACAGGGGTTTCTGGGGCCAACGTCCTGACTTTC. Full variable domain (rest looked up from reference TRBV18 and TRBJ2-6): NAGVMQNPRHLVRRRGQEARLRCSPMKGHSHVYWYRQLPEEGLKFMVYLQKENIIDESGMPKERFSAEFPKEGPSILRIQQVVRGDSAAYFCASSPGTGVSGANVLTFGAGSRLTVL.

The rearrangement uses TRBV14 and TRBJ2-2, with D unresolved. V shed 0 bases and J shed 9 bases, with 11 bases lying between them. Germline V lookup: CDR1 SGHDN, CDR2 FVKESK. CDR3 length: 14 residues. The chain's CDR3 is CASSQDAGYRELFF. DNA of the CDR3: TGTGCCAGCAGCCAAGACGCAGGTTACCGGGAGCTGTTTTTT.

The chain links TRBV6-6 to TRBJ2-7; 10 bases agree with TRBD2. Germline V gene lookup returns CDR1 MNHNY and CDR2 SVGAGI (reference sequence). V was clipped by 6 bases and J by 5 bases; unmatched bases: 1. The CDR3 has 12 amino acids. This CDR3 is CASRTSGDEQYF. The CDR3 region has the DNA TGTGCCAGCAGAACTAGCGGGGACGAGCAGTACTTC.

The CDR3: CASSGTGPFYGYTF. DNA for the CDR3: TGTGCCAGCAGCGGTACAGGTCCCTTCTATGGCTACACCTTC. J is TRBJ1-2 and V is TRBV5-6, with a weak D call TRBD1 (5 bases). The V gene's germline CDR1 is SGHDT and CDR2 YYEEEE. The germline V and J ends were trimmed by 4 bases and 4 bases, with 14 bases remaining between them. CDR3 length: 14 amino acids.

This clone was seen just once. The rearrangement links TRBV11-3 to TRBJ2-2; 10 positions match TRBD2. The CDR3 is 17 amino acids. Germline trimming cut 1 base from V and 2 bases from J; bases unmatched to any gene: 4. Germline V gene data show CDR1 as SGHNT and CDR2 as YENEEA. CDR3 amino acids: CASSLGGLADNTGELFF. The CDR3 DNA sequence: TGTGCCAGCAGCTTAGGAGGACTAGCGGATAACACCGGGGAGCTGTTTTTT.